Described below is a single T cell receptor (beta chain) sequence and its context. The CDR3 sequence is 18 residues long. Per the germline V gene, CDR1 is SGHRS and CDR2 is YFSETQ. V dropped 0 bases and J dropped 2; count of bases not matched to a gene: 7. Each CDR3 protein is one row after TCRdb ran MiXCR on the RT-PCR reads. The sample has about 540,000 distinct CDR3 sequences; less than 25% are singletons. This record belongs to a study of response to subunit inactivated influenza vaccine. Separately, the same data were catalogued under a study of T cells expressing NK-cell markers. This second study says: Synthesis of TCR beta cDNA relied on 5'RACE template switching carrying UMIs. The authors sequenced eight donors, of whom seven were HCMV-seropositive and one was seronegative.

Sequences were derived from CD4+ T cells sorted from PBMCs, sampled 11 to 12 days after vaccination. This sequence joins TRBV5-1 and TRBJ2-4; TRBD2 matches at 11 bases. The receptor was isolated from a man between 45 and 60 years old who received an inactivated influenza vaccine. CDR3 DNA sequence: TGCGCCAGCAGCTTGGTTAGCGGGGGGGCCGCGACCAAAAACATTCAGTACTTC. This sequence encodes CASSLVSGGAATKNIQYF.